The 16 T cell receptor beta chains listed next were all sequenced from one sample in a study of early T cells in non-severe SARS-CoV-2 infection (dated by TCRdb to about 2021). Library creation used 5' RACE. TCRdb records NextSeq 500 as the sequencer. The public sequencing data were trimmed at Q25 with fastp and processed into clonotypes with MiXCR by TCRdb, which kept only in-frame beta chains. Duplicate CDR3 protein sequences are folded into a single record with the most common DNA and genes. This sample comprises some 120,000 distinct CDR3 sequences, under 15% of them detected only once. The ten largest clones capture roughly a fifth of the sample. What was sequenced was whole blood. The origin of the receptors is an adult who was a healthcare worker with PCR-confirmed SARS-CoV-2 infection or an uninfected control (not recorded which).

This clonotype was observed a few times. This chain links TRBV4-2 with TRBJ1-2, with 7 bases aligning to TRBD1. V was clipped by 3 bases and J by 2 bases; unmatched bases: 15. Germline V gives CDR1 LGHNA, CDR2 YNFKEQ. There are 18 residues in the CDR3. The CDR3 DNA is TGTGCCAGCAGCCACGCTTTCGGGGGACAGAGCCAAAACTATGGCTACACCTTC. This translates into CASSHAFGGQSQNYGYTF.

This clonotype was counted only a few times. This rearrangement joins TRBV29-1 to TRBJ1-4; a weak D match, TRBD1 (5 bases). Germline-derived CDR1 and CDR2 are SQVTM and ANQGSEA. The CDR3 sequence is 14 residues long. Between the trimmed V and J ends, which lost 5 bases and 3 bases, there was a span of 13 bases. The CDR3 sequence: CSVLTDAANEKLFF. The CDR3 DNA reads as TGCAGCGTTTTGACAGACGCAGCTAATGAAAAACTGTTTTTT.

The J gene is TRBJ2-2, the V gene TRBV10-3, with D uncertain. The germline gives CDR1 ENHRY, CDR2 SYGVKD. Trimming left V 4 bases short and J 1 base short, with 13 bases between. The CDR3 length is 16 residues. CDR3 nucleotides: TGTGCCATCAGTGCAGACACCGCGTGGAACACCGGGGAGCTGTTTTTT. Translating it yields CAISADTAWNTGELFF.

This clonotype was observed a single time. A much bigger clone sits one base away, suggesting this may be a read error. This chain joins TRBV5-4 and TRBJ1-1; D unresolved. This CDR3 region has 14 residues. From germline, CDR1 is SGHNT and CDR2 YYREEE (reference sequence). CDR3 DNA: TGTGTCAGCAGCCGCGGAGTCATGAACACTGAAGCTTTCTTT. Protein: CVSSRGVMNTEAFF.

The CDR3 loop reads CASRPTGGANQPQHF. CDR3 coding DNA: TGTGCCAGCAGACCTACAGGGGGCGCGAATCAGCCCCAGCATTTT. The rearrangement links TRBV27 to TRBJ1-5; TRBD1 agrees at 9 bases. Germline loops: CDR1 MNHEY, CDR2 SMNVEV (reference sequence). Unmatched junction bases numbered 7, after V lost 6 bases and J lost 4 bases. The CDR3 is 15 amino acids.

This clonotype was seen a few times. CDR3 region: CSVRDRGEQFF. The CDR3 DNA reads TGCAGCGTCAGGGACAGGGGAGAGCAGTTCTTC. The chain uses TRBV29-1 and TRBJ2-1; 10 positions agree with TRBD1. CDR3 length: 11 residues. Germline V gives CDR1 SQVTM, CDR2 ANQGSEA. The ends lost 6 bases at V and 10 bases at J; junction bases unmatched: 3.

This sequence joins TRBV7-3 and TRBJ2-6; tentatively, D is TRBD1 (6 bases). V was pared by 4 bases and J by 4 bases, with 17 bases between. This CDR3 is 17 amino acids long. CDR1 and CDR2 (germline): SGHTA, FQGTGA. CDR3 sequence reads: CASSSRGNSPGANVLTF. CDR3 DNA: TGTGCCAGCAGCTCTAGGGGGAACTCTCCCGGGGCCAACGTCCTGACTTTC. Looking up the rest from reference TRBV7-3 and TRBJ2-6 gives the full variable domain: GAGVSQTPSNKVTEKGKYVELRCDPISGHTALYWYRQSLGQGPEFLIYFQGTGAADDSGLPNDRFFAVRPEGSVSTLKIQRTERGDSAVYLCASSSRGNSPGANVLTFGAGSRLTVL.

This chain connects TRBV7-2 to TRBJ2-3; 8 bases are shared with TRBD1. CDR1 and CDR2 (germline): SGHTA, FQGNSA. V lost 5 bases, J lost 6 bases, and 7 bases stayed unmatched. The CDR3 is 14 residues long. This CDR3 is CASSTTGAVDTQYF. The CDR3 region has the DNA TGTGCCAGCAGCACGACAGGGGCGGTGGATACGCAGTATTTT.

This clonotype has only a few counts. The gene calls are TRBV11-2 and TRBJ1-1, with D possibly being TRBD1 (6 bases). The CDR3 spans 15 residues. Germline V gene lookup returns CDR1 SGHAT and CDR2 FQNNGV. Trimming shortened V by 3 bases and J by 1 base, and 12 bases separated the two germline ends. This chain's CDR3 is CASSFLQGRNTEAFF. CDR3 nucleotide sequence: TGTGCCAGCAGCTTTTTACAGGGTCGGAACACTGAAGCTTTCTTT.

The CDR3 protein is CASSPPDHANTGELFF. CDR3 bases: TGTGCCAGCTCACCCCCAGACCATGCGAACACCGGGGAGCTGTTTTTT. The chain employs TRBV18 and TRBJ2-2; no definite D call. This CDR3 has 16 amino acids. V was trimmed by 3 bases and J by 0 bases, leaving 11 bases between them. Germline lookup yields CDR1 KGHSH and CDR2 LQKENI. The full variable domain, in which reference TRBV18 and TRBJ2-2 provide the parts outside the CDR3, is NAGVMQNPRHLVRRRGQEARLRCSPMKGHSHVYWYRQLPEEGLKFMVYLQKENIIDESGMPKERFSAEFPKEGPSILRIQQVVRGDSAAYFCASSPPDHANTGELFFGEGSRLTVL.

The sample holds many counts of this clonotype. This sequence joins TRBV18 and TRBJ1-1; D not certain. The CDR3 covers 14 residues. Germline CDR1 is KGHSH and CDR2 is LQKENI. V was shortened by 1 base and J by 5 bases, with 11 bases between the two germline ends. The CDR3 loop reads CASSPQDLATEAFF. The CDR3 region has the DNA TGTGCCAGCTCACCACAAGACCTCGCGACTGAAGCTTTCTTT.

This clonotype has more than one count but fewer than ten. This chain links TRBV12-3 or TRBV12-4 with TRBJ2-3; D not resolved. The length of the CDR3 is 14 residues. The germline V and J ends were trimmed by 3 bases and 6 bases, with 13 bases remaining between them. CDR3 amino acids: CASSFTDPRDTQYF. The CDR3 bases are TGTGCCAGCAGTTTTACAGACCCCAGGGATACGCAGTATTTT.

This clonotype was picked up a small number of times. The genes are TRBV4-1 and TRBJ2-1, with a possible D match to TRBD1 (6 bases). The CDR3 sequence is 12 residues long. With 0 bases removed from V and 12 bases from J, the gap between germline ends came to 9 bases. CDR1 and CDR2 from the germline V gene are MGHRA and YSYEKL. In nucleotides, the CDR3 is TGCGCCAGCAGCCAAGACTGGGGGCGGCAGTTCTTC. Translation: CASSQDWGRQFF.

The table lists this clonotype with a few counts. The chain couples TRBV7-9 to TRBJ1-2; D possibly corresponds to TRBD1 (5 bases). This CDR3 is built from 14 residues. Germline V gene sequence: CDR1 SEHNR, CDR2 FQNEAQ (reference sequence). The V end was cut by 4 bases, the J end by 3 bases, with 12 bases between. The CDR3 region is CASSSRQHYYGYTF. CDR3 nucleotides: TGTGCCAGCAGCTCACGACAGCATTACTATGGCTACACCTTC.

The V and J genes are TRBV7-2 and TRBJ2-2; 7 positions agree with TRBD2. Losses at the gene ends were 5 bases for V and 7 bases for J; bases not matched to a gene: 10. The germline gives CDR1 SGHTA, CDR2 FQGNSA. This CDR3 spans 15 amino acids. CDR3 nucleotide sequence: TGTGCCAGCAGCCCACGGACTAGTTGGGACGGGGAGCTGTTTTTT. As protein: CASSPRTSWDGELFF.

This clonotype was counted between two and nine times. The CDR3 sequence: CAWSRGGVSQPQHF. DNA for the CDR3: TGTGCCTGGAGTCGAGGGGGAGTTAGTCAGCCCCAGCATTTT. The V and J genes are TRBV30 and TRBJ1-5; maybe TRBD1 (6 bases). V shed 2 bases and J shed 6 bases, with 14 bases lying between them. The germline V gene has CDR1 GTSNPN and CDR2 SVGIG (reference sequence). CDR3 length: 14 residues.